The 15 T cell receptor beta chains in this list originate from one sample, sequenced in a study of T cell responses to AZD1222 COVID-19 vaccine (dated by TCRdb to the early 2020s). Libraries came from the immunoSEQ multiplex PCR assay. Drawn from immuneACCESS, this table holds only the in-frame rearrangements with V and J called that TCRdb kept. Clones are partly lost; checked studies trace under half to an unresolved V gene and leave the rest unexplained. This sample has 100,000 to 150,000 clones in its table, and roughly 90% of those were observed once. The ten top clones hold roughly 6.3% of the sample. The time point label for this specimen denotes: baseline before first vaccination. The specimen comprised peripheral blood, sampled on day 0 of AZD1222 vaccination. The receptors stem from an adult in good health.

The rearrangement links TRBV3-1 (or the pseudogene TRBV3-2) to TRBJ1-1, with D unclear. V lost 0 bases to trimming and J lost 12 bases, with 23 bases between them. The germline V gene encodes CDR1 LGHDT and CDR2 YNNKEL (reference sequence). The CDR3 is 16 amino acids. Written as DNA, the CDR3 is TGTGCCAGCAGCCAAGATTGGTTGGAGTCCGGCGTCGTAACTTTCTTT. Translation gives CASSQDWLESGVVTFF.

V gene TRBV6-5 combines with J gene TRBJ1-6; D is unresolved. Germline V gives CDR1 MNHEY, CDR2 SVGAGI. V was pared by 2 bases and J by 6 bases, with 8 bases between. The CDR3 spans 14 residues. The CDR3 nucleotides read TGTGCCAGCAGTTACGGACCCTTTAATTCACCCCTCCACTTT. It codes for CASSYGPFNSPLHF.

The chain has TRBV6-5 and TRBJ1-6; 7 nucleotides line up with TRBD1. The trim removed 6 bases at V and 13 bases at J, leaving 9 bases unmatched. CDR1 is MNHEY and CDR2 is SVGAGI in the germline V gene. The CDR3 loop spans 13 amino acids. CDR3: CASRRQTGFPLHF. In DNA, the CDR3 is TGTGCCAGCAGGAGGCAGACAGGGTTCCCCCTCCACTTT.

This chain links TRBV6-1 with TRBJ2-5; possible D gene TRBD2, 7 bases. Trimming stripped 4 bases from V and 4 bases from J, with 25 bases between. The V gene's germline CDR1 is MNHNS and CDR2 SASEGT. The CDR3 sequence is 18 residues long. This chain's CDR3 is CASSGLRSDYRGGETQYF. The CDR3 DNA reads as TGTGCCAGCAGTGGCCTCCGTTCGGACTATAGGGGGGGAGAGACCCAGTACTTC.

The gene calls are TRBV9 and TRBJ1-1; D is unresolved. Per the germline V gene, CDR1 is SGDLS and CDR2 is YYNGEE. V gave up 1 base and J gave up 1 base, with 5 bases separating them. CDR3 size: 13 residues. The CDR3 loop reads CASSVTTNTEAFF. For the CDR3, the DNA is TGTGCCAGCAGCGTAACGACGAACACTGAAGCTTTCTTT.

This rearrangement joins TRBV12-3 or TRBV12-4 to TRBJ1-2; tentatively, D is TRBD1 (6 bases). The germline V and J ends were trimmed by 6 bases and 4 bases, with 12 bases remaining between them. The CDR3 has 13 amino acids. CDR3 protein: CASRNTGPYGYTF. The CDR3, as DNA: TGTGCCAGCAGAAATACAGGGCCCTATGGCTACACCTTC.

This clone is a singleton in its sample. V is TRBV2 and J is TRBJ1-6; no reliable D call. The V gene lost 1 base and the J gene lost 0 bases, with 4 bases spanning the gap. The CDR3 is 15 amino acids. CDR1 is SNHLY and CDR2 is FYNNEI in the germline V gene. The CDR3 DNA sequence: TGTGCCAGCAGTGAAGAGAGCTCCTATAATTCACCCCTCCACTTT. Encoded protein: CASSEESSYNSPLHF.

The chain has TRBV25-1 and TRBJ2-7; 7 nucleotides align to TRBD1. The CDR3 covers 13 residues. Germline loops: CDR1 MGHDK, CDR2 SYGVNS. Losses at the gene ends were 8 bases for V and 2 bases for J; bases not matched to a gene: 6. CDR3 region: CASGRGQPYEQYF. For the CDR3, the DNA is TGTGCCAGCGGCCGGGGACAGCCCTACGAGCAGTACTTC.

The V and J genes are TRBV7-9 and TRBJ1-1; D not resolved. The CDR3 extends over 13 amino acids. The V gene's germline CDR1 is SEHNR and CDR2 FQNEAQ (reference sequence). The germline V and J ends were trimmed by 7 bases and 1 base, with 10 bases remaining between them. The CDR3: CASTTWGNTEAFF. Written as DNA, the CDR3 is TGTGCCAGCACCACCTGGGGGAACACTGAAGCTTTCTTT.

The rearrangement uses TRBV19 and TRBJ1-2; perhaps TRBD1 as D (6 bases). The length of the CDR3 is 13 residues. The germline CDR1 and CDR2 sequences are LNHDA and SQIVND (reference sequence). Trimming pared 4 bases from V and 2 bases from J, leaving 8 bases between. The chain's CDR3 is CASSTQGNYGYTF. CDR3 nucleotide sequence: TGTGCCAGTAGTACACAGGGAAACTATGGCTACACCTTC.

The sample holds a few counts of this clone. The rearrangement uses TRBV15 and TRBJ2-1; 7 bases agree with TRBD1. The junction had 3 bases not matched to a gene; V was cut back by 2 bases and J by 2 bases. The germline V gene encodes CDR1 LNHNV and CDR2 YYDKDF (reference sequence). The CDR3 extends over 15 amino acids. The CDR3: CATSRNRGTYNEQFF. The DNA of the CDR3 is TGTGCCACCAGCAGAAACAGGGGTACCTACAATGAGCAGTTCTTC.

The chain joins TRBV7-2 to TRBJ1-6, with TRBD1 matching 9 bases. The germline V gene has CDR1 SGHTA and CDR2 FQGNSA. The CDR3 sequence is 17 residues long. V gave up 1 base and J gave up 9 bases; unmatched junction bases: 10. CDR3 in DNA: TGTGCCAGCAGCTTAGTGAGGGGAGGGACAGGGTTTTCACCCCTCCACTTT. Amino acid sequence: CASSLVRGGTGFSPLHF.

CDR3 protein: CSTGQGNTEAFF. The CDR3 DNA reads as TGCAGTACTGGACAGGGGAACACTGAAGCTTTCTTT. This chain connects TRBV29-1 to TRBJ1-1; the match to TRBD1 covers 8 bases. There are 12 residues in the CDR3. CDR1 SQVTM and CDR2 ANQGSEA come from the germline V gene.

The count of this clone is one. CDR3 loop: CASSQGTDATNEKLFF. In DNA, the CDR3 is TGTGCCAGCAGCCAAGGGACAGATGCAACTAATGAAAAACTGTTTTTT. The chain has TRBV5-8 and TRBJ1-4; 7 nucleotides line up with TRBD1. After removal of 4 bases from V and 0 bases from J, the junction contained 6 bases not matched to a gene. Germline V gene lookup returns CDR1 SGHTS and CDR2 YDEGEE. The CDR3 has 16 amino acids.

The chain combines TRBV30 with TRBJ2-1; D is possibly TRBD1 or TRBD2 (6 bases each). The V and J ends lost 1 base and 5 bases respectively, with 18 bases between them. The CDR3 is made up of 16 amino acids. Per the germline V gene, CDR1 is GTSNPN and CDR2 is SVGIG (reference sequence). CDR3 coding DNA: TGTGCCTGGAGTGAGGACAGCCCCGGGAGAAACAATGAGCAGTTCTTC. Its protein product is CAWSEDSPGRNNEQFF.